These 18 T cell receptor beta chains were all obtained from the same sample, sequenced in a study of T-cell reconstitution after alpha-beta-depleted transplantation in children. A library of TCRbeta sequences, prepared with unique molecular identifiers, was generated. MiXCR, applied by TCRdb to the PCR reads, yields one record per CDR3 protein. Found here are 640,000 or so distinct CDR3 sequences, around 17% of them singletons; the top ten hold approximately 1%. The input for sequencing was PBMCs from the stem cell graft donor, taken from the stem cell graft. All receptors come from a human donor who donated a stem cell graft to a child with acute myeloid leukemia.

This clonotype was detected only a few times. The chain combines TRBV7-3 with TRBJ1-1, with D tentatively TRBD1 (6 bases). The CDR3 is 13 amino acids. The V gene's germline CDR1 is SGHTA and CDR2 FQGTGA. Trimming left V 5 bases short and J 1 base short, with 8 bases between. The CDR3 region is CASSMDRNTEAFF. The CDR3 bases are TGTGCCAGCAGCATGGACAGGAACACTGAAGCTTTCTTT.

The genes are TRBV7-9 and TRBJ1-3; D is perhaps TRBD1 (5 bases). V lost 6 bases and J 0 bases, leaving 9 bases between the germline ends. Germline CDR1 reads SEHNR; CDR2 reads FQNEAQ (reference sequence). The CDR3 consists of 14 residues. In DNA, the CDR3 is TGTGCCAGCAGGAGGGGATCCTCTGGAAACACCATATATTTT. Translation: CASRRGSSGNTIYF. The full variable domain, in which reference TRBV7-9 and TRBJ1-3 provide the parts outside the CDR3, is DTGVSQNPRHKITKRGQNVTFRCDPISEHNRLYWYRQTLGQGPEFLTYFQNEAQLEKSRLLSDRFSAERPKGSFSTLEIQRTEQGDSAMYLCASRRGSSGNTIYFGEGSWLTVV.

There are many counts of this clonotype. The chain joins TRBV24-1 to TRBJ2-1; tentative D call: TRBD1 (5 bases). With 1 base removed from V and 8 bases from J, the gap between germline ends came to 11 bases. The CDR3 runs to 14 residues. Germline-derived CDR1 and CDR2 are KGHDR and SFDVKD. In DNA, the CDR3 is TGTGCCACCAGTGATTTTGCAGGGTACGATGAGCAGTTCTTC. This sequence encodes CATSDFAGYDEQFF.

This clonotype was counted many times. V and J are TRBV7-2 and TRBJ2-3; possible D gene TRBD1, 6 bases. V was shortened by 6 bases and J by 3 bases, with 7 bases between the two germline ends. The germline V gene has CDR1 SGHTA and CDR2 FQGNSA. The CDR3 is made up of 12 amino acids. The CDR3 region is CASRGATDTQYF. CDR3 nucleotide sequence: TGTGCCAGCAGGGGGGCGACAGATACGCAGTATTTT.

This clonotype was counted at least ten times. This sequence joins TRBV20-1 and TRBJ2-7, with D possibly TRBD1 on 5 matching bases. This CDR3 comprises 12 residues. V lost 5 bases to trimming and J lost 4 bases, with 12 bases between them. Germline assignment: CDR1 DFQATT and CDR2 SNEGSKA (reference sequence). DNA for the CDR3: TGCAGTGCTCGGCTGACAGAATACGAGCAGTACTTC. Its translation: CSARLTEYEQYF.

DNA of the CDR3: TGCGCCAGCAGGGGGACTGGAATAGATACGCAGTATTTT. The encoded protein is CASRGTGIDTQYF. The V gene is TRBV10-2, the J gene TRBJ2-3; tentatively, D is TRBD2 (6 bases). The CDR3 sequence is 13 residues long. Per the germline V gene, CDR1 is WSHSY and CDR2 is SAAADI. The V end lost 6 bases, the J end lost 5 bases, and 12 bases lay between the germline ends.

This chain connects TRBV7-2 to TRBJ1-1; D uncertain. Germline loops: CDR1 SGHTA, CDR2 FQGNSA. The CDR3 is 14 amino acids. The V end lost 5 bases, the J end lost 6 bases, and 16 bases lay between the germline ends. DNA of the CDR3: TGTGCCAGCAGCGAACTACCTGGGCCGTCTGAAGCTTTCTTT. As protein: CASSELPGPSEAFF.

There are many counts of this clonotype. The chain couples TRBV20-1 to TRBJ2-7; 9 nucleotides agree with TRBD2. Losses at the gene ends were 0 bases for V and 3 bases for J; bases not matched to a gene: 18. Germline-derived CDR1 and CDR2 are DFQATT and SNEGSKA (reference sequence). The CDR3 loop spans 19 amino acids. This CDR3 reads CSARDQGTSNRNLVYEQYF. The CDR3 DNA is TGCAGTGCTAGAGACCAAGGGACTAGCAACCGGAATCTCGTCTACGAGCAGTACTTC.

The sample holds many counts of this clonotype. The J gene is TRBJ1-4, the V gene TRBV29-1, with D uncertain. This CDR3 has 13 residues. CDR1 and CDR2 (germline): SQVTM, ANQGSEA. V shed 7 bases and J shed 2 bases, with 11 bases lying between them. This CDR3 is CSGAADTNEKLFF. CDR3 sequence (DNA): TGCAGCGGGGCGGCTGACACTAATGAAAAACTGTTTTTT.

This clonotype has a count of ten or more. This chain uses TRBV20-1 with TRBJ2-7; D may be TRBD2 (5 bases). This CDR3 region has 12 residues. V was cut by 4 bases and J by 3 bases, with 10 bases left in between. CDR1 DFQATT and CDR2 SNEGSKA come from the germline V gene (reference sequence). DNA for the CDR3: TGCAGTGCTACCCCGAGGGACTACGAGCAGTACTTC. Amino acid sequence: CSATPRDYEQYF.

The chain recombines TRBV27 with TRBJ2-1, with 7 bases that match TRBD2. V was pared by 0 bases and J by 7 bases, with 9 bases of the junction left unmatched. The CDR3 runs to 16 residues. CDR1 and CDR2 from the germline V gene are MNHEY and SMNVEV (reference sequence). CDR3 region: CASSLSGRGGGNEQFF. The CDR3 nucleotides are TGTGCCAGCAGTTTATCGGGGAGGGGCGGAGGGAATGAGCAGTTCTTC.

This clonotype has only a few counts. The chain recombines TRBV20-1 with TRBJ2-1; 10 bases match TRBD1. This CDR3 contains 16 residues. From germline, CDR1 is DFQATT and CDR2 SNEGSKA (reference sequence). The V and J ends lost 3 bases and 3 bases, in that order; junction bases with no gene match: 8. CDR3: CSARPPGQGVYNEQFF. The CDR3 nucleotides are TGCAGTGCTAGGCCTCCTGGACAGGGGGTCTACAATGAGCAGTTCTTC.

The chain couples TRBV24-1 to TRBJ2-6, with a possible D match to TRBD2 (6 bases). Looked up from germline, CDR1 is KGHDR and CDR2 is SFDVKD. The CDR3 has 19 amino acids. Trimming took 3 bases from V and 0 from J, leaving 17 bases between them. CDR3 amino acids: CATSDPGDSHNSGANVLTF. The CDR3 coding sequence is TGTGCCACCAGTGATCCCGGGGACTCGCACAACTCTGGGGCCAACGTCCTGACTTTC.

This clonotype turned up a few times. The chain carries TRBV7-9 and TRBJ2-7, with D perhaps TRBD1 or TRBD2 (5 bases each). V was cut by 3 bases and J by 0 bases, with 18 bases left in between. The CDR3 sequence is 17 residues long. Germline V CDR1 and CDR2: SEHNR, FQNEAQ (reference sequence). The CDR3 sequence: CASSLSGGDPDSYEQYF. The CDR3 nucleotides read TGTGCCAGCAGCTTGTCTGGTGGGGACCCGGACTCCTACGAGCAGTACTTC.

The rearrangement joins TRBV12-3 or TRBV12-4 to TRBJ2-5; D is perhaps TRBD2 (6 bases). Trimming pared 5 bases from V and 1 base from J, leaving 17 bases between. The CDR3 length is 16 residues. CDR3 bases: TGTGCCAGCAGTCCCTTAAGTATTAGCGGCCAAGAGACCCAGTACTTC. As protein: CASSPLSISGQETQYF.

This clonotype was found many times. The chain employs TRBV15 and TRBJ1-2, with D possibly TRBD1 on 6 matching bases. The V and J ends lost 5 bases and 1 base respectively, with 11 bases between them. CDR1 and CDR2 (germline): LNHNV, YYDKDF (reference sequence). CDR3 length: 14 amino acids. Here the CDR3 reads CATSPTGFNYGYTF. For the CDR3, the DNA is TGTGCCACCAGCCCCACAGGGTTTAACTATGGCTACACCTTC.

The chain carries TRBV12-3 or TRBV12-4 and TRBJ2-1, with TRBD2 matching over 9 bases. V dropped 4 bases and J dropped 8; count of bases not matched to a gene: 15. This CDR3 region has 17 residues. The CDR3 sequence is CASSSPPPSGIFYEQFF. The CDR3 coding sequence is TGTGCCAGCAGTTCCCCCCCTCCTAGCGGGATATTCTATGAGCAGTTCTTC.

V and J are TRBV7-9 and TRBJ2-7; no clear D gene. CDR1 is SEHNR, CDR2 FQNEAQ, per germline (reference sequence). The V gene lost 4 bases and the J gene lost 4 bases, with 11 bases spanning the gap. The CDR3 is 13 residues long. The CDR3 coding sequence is TGTGCCAGCAGCTATGGGGTCAGTTACGAGCAGTACGTC. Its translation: CASSYGVSYEQYV.